The next 29 T cell receptor beta chains were all read from a single sample in a study of CD8+ T cells in alopecia areata. The authors extracted RNA and reverse transcribed it into cDNA as the sequencing template. Sequenced by immunoSEQ multiplex PCR; TCRdb stores in-frame clones only, minus some. The sample holds 100,000 to 150,000 clones, 55% to 65% seen once. Sequencing used CD4+ T cells sorted from blood. Receptor source: a human donor in good health.

The chain recombines TRBV11-2 with TRBJ1-6; a possible D gene is TRBD1 (6 bases). CDR3 length: 12 amino acids. Per the germline V gene, CDR1 is SGHAT and CDR2 is FQNNGV. Between the trimmed V and J ends, which lost 3 bases and 11 bases, there was a span of 8 bases. DNA of the CDR3: TGTGCCAGCAGCTTCGGGGGCGCACCCCTCCACTTT. It yields the protein CASSFGGAPLHF.

This sequence joins TRBV2 and TRBJ2-4; D remains unclear. This CDR3 has 13 amino acids. Per germline, CDR1 SNHLY and CDR2 FYNNEI. Trimming took off 4 bases at V and 0 bases at J, with 4 bases between the two ends. The CDR3 DNA follows: TGTGCCAGCAGTGGTGTAGCCAAAAACATTCAGTACTTC. Translating it yields CASSGVAKNIQYF.

This chain connects TRBV7-9 to TRBJ1-6; D unresolved. Trimming shortened V by 2 bases and J by 9 bases, and 17 bases separated the two germline ends. Per germline, CDR1 SEHNR and CDR2 FQNEAQ (reference sequence). The CDR3 runs to 16 residues. CDR3 protein: CASSLWGMAGTSPLHF. CDR3 nucleotides: TGTGCCAGCAGCTTATGGGGTATGGCGGGTACTTCACCCCTCCACTTT.

The chain joins TRBV30 to TRBJ1-5; no firm D call. Deletions cut 0 bases from V and 11 bases from J, with 8 bases between. Germline assignment: CDR1 GTSNPN and CDR2 SVGIG (reference sequence). The CDR3 extends over 11 amino acids. This CDR3 is CAWSVGRSQHF. The CDR3 bases are TGTGCCTGGAGTGTAGGACGGTCCCAGCATTTT.

The chain has TRBV30 and TRBJ1-1; D remains ambiguous. Trimming took off 2 bases at V and 4 bases at J, with 8 bases between the two ends. This CDR3 is 12 amino acids long. The germline V gene encodes CDR1 GTSNPN and CDR2 SVGIG (reference sequence). CDR3 DNA sequence: TGTGCCTGGAGTCGGCAGAGCACTGAAGCTTTCTTT. It codes for CAWSRQSTEAFF. The whole variable domain, filled in from reference TRBV30 and TRBJ1-1, reads SQTIHQWPATLVQPVGSPLSLECTVEGTSNPNLYWYRQAAGRGLQLLFYSVGIGQISSEVPQNLSASRPQDRQFILSSKKLLLSDSGFYLCAWSRQSTEAFFGQGTRLTVV.

This clone was seen just once. The chain links TRBV5-6 to TRBJ1-2; D unresolved. V lost 3 bases, J lost 1 base, and 10 bases lay in between. This CDR3 contains 14 residues. CDR1 is SGHDT and CDR2 is YYEEEE in the germline V gene. The CDR3 DNA follows: TGTGCCAGCAGCTCCTTGACCCTTAACTATGGCTACACCTTC. Protein product: CASSSLTLNYGYTF.

This chain connects TRBV27 to TRBJ2-7, with 11 bases fitting TRBD1. The CDR3 loop spans 14 amino acids. Germline V gives CDR1 MNHEY, CDR2 SMNVEV (reference sequence). V lost 5 bases to trimming and J lost 3 bases; unmatched junction nucleotides: 3. CDR3 nucleotide sequence: TGTGCCAGCAGTGGGGGGACAGGGGGCTACGAGCAGTACTTC. It yields the protein CASSGGTGGYEQYF.

This clone is judged medium-sized. This chain joins TRBV7-2 and TRBJ2-3; 7 nucleotides line up with TRBD2. J gave up 6 bases and V 2 bases, and 8 bases lay outside the gene matches. The CDR3 is made up of 15 amino acids. The germline V gene encodes CDR1 SGHTA and CDR2 FQGNSA. The CDR3 sequence is CASSLSGGEGDTQYF. CDR3 bases: TGTGCCAGCAGCTTATCTGGGGGGGAGGGCGATACGCAGTATTTT. Together with reference TRBV7-2 and TRBJ2-3, the CDR3 gives the full variable domain: GAGVSQSPSNKVTEKGKDVELRCDPISGHTALYWYRQSLGQGLEFLIYFQGNSAPDKSGLPSDRFSAERTGGSVSTLTIQRTQQEDSAVYLCASSLSGGEGDTQYFGPGTRLTVL.

This clone turned up a few times. The V gene is TRBV4-1, the J gene TRBJ2-7; D uncertain. The CDR3 is 15 amino acids. In germline, CDR1 is MGHRA, CDR2 YSYEKL. The ends were cut back, 0 bases at V and 2 bases at J, with 11 bases in the middle. The CDR3 is CASSQELSVAYEQYF. Here the CDR3 DNA reads TGCGCCAGCAGCCAAGAGCTATCCGTAGCCTACGAGCAGTACTTC.

The chain links TRBV6-5 to TRBJ1-2, with unresolved D. Trimming left V 5 bases short and J 3 bases short, with 16 bases between. The CDR3 loop spans 15 amino acids. Germline V gene lookup returns CDR1 MNHEY and CDR2 SVGAGI. This chain's CDR3 is CASSTSLGRDYGYTF. The DNA for the CDR3 is TGTGCCAGCAGTACGTCCCTTGGGCGGGACTATGGCTACACCTTC.

V and J are TRBV11-3 and TRBJ2-2, with a weak D call TRBD1 (7 bases). CDR3 length: 15 residues. Germline V gives CDR1 SGHNT, CDR2 YENEEA. Trimming cost V 4 bases and J 4 bases, with 13 bases left between them. The CDR3 sequence is CASSSGGQFTGELFF. CDR3 sequence (DNA): TGTGCCAGCAGCTCCGGGGGACAGTTCACCGGGGAGCTGTTTTTT.

This rearrangement joins TRBV29-1 to TRBJ2-3; 12 bases align to TRBD2. Germline trimming cut 6 bases from V and 3 bases from J; bases unmatched to any gene: 4. The CDR3 has 14 amino acids. Per the germline V gene, CDR1 is SQVTM and CDR2 is ANQGSEA. CDR3 in DNA: TGCAGCGTGGCCCTAGCGGGGGGGACAGATACGCAGTATTTT. Amino acid sequence: CSVALAGGTDTQYF.

The chain couples TRBV25-1 to TRBJ2-7, with D hard to call. Germline V gene sequence: CDR1 MGHDK, CDR2 SYGVNS. V shed 3 bases and J shed 5 bases, with 5 bases lying between them. There are 11 residues in the CDR3. In DNA form, the CDR3 reads TGTGCCAGCAGTGAGTTGGACGAGCAGTACTTC. This codes for CASSELDEQYF.

This clone was counted only a few times. The genes are TRBV6-1 and TRBJ2-2, with TRBD2 as a possible D gene (6 bases). The CDR3 length is 15 residues. The germline V gene has CDR1 MNHNS and CDR2 SASEGT. Trimming cost V 4 bases and J 1 base, with 10 bases left between them. CDR3 sequence: CASSVVGGNTGELFF. Written as DNA, the CDR3 is TGTGCCAGCAGTGTCGTGGGGGGGAACACCGGGGAGCTGTTTTTT.

CDR3 sequence reads: CASSLVGTSLFF. The CDR3 DNA follows: TGTGCCAGCAGCTTAGTGGGGACAAGCCTGTTTTTT. The V call is TRBV7-2, the J call TRBJ1-4; TRBD1 is a possible D gene (6 bases). Germline V lookup: CDR1 SGHTA, CDR2 FQGNSA. This CDR3 has 12 residues. V was trimmed by 1 base and J by 14 bases, leaving 11 bases between them.

This chain uses TRBV4-1 with TRBJ2-3, with unresolved D. This CDR3 spans 16 amino acids. V was cut by 0 bases and J by 0 bases, with 10 bases left in between. Germline lookup yields CDR1 MGHRA and CDR2 YSYEKL. CDR3 protein: CASSQDVTVSTDTQYF. The CDR3 DNA is TGCGCCAGCAGCCAAGATGTAACAGTCAGCACAGATACGCAGTATTTT.

CDR3 sequence (DNA): TGTGCCATCAGGACTACAGGGGAGACCCAGTACTTC. Protein sequence: CAIRTTGETQYF. V is TRBV10-3 and J is TRBJ2-5, with D possibly being TRBD1 (6 bases). CDR1 and CDR2 from the germline V gene are ENHRY and SYGVKD. The CDR3 has 12 residues. V shed 6 bases and J shed 5 bases, with 10 bases lying between them.

The chain has TRBV4-1 and TRBJ2-1; 10 nucleotides align to TRBD2. In germline, CDR1 is MGHRA, CDR2 YSYEKL. Trimming cost V 4 bases and J 3 bases; bases outside gene matches: 6. The CDR3 length is 16 residues. The CDR3 protein is CASSPASGGSYNEQFF. The CDR3 region has the DNA TGCGCCAGCAGCCCTGCTAGCGGGGGCAGCTACAATGAGCAGTTCTTC.

There are a few counts of this clone. The DNA of the CDR3 is TGCGCCAGCAGCCAGGTCTCTGGGGCCAACGTCCTGACTTTC. Translating gives CASSQVSGANVLTF. The chain links TRBV5-1 to TRBJ2-6; D is uncertain. CDR1 and CDR2 (germline): SGHRS, YFSETQ. V shed 4 bases and J shed 0 bases, with 5 bases lying between them. The CDR3 has 14 residues.

About this clone itself: The junction and the germline gene differ at one end; a read error may be behind it. The gene calls are TRBV7-9 and TRBJ1-2; D ambiguous. The CDR3 sequence is 10 residues long. Germline loops: CDR1 SEHNR, CDR2 FQNEAQ (reference sequence). The CDR3 DNA sequence: TGTGCCAGCAGCCTCAAAGACACCCACTTC. It codes for CASSLKDTHF.

The gene calls are TRBV6-5 and TRBJ1-2; possible D gene TRBD1, 5 bases. The CDR3 spans 15 residues. Germline CDR1 and CDR2: MNHEY and SVGAGI. Trimming pared 2 bases from V and 8 bases from J, leaving 18 bases between. The CDR3 here is CASSYDSDRYAGYTF. DNA for the CDR3: TGTGCCAGCAGTTACGATTCCGACAGATACGCGGGCTACACCTTC.

This clone was observed a few times. The V and J genes are TRBV5-1 and TRBJ2-5; TRBD2 might be the D (7 bases). V dropped 4 bases and J dropped 2 bases, with 24 bases sitting between them. Germline assignment: CDR1 SGHRS and CDR2 YFSETQ. The CDR3 runs to 18 residues. This chain's CDR3 is CASSPWGRRGTSQETQYF. The CDR3 DNA is TGCGCCAGCAGCCCCTGGGGCAGGCGGGGGACAAGTCAAGAGACCCAGTACTTC.

The chain has TRBV28 and TRBJ1-3; 7 positions match TRBD1. There are 14 residues in the CDR3. Germline V gives CDR1 MDHEN, CDR2 SYDVKM. V trimming: 5 bases; J trimming: 4 bases; junction bases outside the gene matches: 5. The CDR3 DNA follows: TGTGCCAGCAGTAGAGGGGGCGAAGGAAACACCATATATTTT. Translated: CASSRGGEGNTIYF.

Notes on this clone: The same CDR3 can be traced to other DNA sequences in this sample. The chain employs TRBV6-5 and TRBJ2-5; D call uncertain. With 5 bases removed from V and 1 base from J, the gap between germline ends came to 2 bases. The CDR3 spans 11 residues. Per germline, CDR1 MNHEY and CDR2 SVGAGI. The CDR3 DNA follows: TGTGCCAGCAGTCGCCAAGAGACCCAGTACTTC. Translation gives CASSRQETQYF.

CDR3 DNA sequence: TGTGCCAGCAGCCCCTTCTCCGGGACAACTGAAGCTTTCTTT. Encoded protein: CASSPFSGTTEAFF. The chain links TRBV7-2 to TRBJ1-1; TRBD1 might be the D (6 bases). V was shortened by 5 bases and J by 5 bases, with 15 bases between the two germline ends. Germline CDR1 reads SGHTA; CDR2 reads FQGNSA. The length of the CDR3 is 14 residues.

The rearrangement uses TRBV4-1 and TRBJ2-7; 15 bases agree with TRBD2. The trim removed 2 bases at V and 6 bases at J, leaving 5 bases unmatched. Germline V CDR1 and CDR2: MGHRA, YSYEKL. The CDR3 extends over 16 amino acids. CDR3 coding DNA: TGCGCCAGCAGCCAACCGGGACTAGCGGGGGGTGTCGAGCAGTACTTC. It yields the protein CASSQPGLAGGVEQYF.

This rearrangement joins TRBV29-1 to TRBJ2-5; TRBD1 aligns across 7 bases. The trim removed 6 bases at V and 4 bases at J, leaving 8 bases unmatched. Germline V gene data show CDR1 as SQVTM and CDR2 as ANQGSEA. CDR3 size: 13 residues. The CDR3 nucleotides read TGCAGCGTCCTTGACAGGGTCGGAGAGACCCAGTACTTC. Translating gives CSVLDRVGETQYF.

The V and J genes are TRBV19 and TRBJ1-5; D is possibly TRBD1 (5 bases). V was trimmed by 8 bases and J by 3 bases, leaving 11 bases between them. Per the germline V gene, CDR1 is LNHDA and CDR2 is SQIVND (reference sequence). The CDR3 length is 13 residues. The chain's CDR3 is CASVSGNNQPQHF. CDR3 in DNA: TGTGCCAGTGTTTCAGGGAACAATCAGCCCCAGCATTTT.

This clone has only a few counts. The chain carries TRBV20-1 and TRBJ2-1; D unresolved. The germline V gene encodes CDR1 DFQATT and CDR2 SNEGSKA (reference sequence). The CDR3 extends over 11 amino acids. Trimming shortened V by 5 bases and J by 7 bases, and 9 bases separated the two germline ends. This chain's CDR3 is CSAAVENEQFF. The CDR3 coding sequence is TGCAGTGCTGCAGTGGAGAATGAGCAGTTCTTC.